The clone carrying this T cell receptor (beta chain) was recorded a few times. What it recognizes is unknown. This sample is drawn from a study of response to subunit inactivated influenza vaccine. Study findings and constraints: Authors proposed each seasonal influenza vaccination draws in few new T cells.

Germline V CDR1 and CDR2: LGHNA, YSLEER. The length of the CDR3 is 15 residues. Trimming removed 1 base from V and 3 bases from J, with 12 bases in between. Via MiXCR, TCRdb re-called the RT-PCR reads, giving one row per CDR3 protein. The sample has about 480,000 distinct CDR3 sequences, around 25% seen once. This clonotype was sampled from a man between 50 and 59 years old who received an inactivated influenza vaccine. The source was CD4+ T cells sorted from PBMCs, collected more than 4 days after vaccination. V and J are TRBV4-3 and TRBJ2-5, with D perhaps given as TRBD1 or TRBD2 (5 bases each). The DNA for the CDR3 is TGCGCCAGCAGCCAAGTCTGGCAGGGAGAAGAGACCCAGTACTTC. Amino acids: CASSQVWQGEETQYF.